This note documents a single T cell receptor beta chain sequence. Its specificity is unknown. The data originate from a study of beta chain features in type 1 diabetes. Points from the study as a whole: In the patient group, naive, central memory and Treg TCRB repertoires seemed more alike than in the healthy donor group.

CDR3 size: 15 residues. Germline V gives CDR1 SGHRS, CDR2 YFSETQ. V was pared by 7 bases and J by 4 bases, with 7 bases of the junction left unmatched. The whole isolated RNA underwent reverse transcription, so sequencing captured expressed TCRB transcripts. This table comes from immunoSEQ multiplex PCR, and its TCRdb copy is limited to in-frame clones, with some not included. The table records 130,000 or so clones, over 8% of them present only once. Every sorted population was more than 98% pure. The chain recombines TRBV5-1 with TRBJ2-3, with 12 nucleotides matching TRBD2. The sequence derives from a woman in her forties in good health. The sequenced material came from central memory CD4+ T cells from blood. Here the CDR3 DNA reads TGCGCCAGCCATACTAGCGGGGGGATCTCAGATACGCAGTATTTT. Its protein product is CASHTSGGISDTQYF.